What follows describes a single T cell receptor (beta chain). Its antigen remains unidentified. The data were obtained in a study of blood T cells in healthy people across ages. Regarding the study as a whole: In these data, TCR beta diversity tracked strongly with naive T cell percentage. Whereas aged donors had fewer naive CD4+ cells, long-lived donors had more of them and higher diversity.

The germline V gene has CDR1 SGDLS and CDR2 YYNGEE. The CDR3 covers 15 residues. V gave up 0 bases and J gave up 2 bases, with 11 bases separating them. Primed by a sample-barcoded 5' primer and a J-beta primer mix, a second PCR proceeded for about 7 to 11 cycles. One entry per CDR3 protein, called by TCRdb with MiXCR from the 5' RACE reads. The table lists 750,000 to 950,000 distinct CDR3 sequences, 25% to 35% of them singletons. Another study also made use of these data, one on T cells of mothers and their children.

This chain joins TRBV9 and TRBJ1-2; no firm D call. The TCR was taken from a middle-aged woman in good health. Sequencing was performed on blood. In nucleotides, the CDR3 is TGTGCCAGCAGCGTAGGTGAGGGTGTCAACTATGGCTACACCTTC. Residues: CASSVGEGVNYGYTF.